The 19 T cell receptor beta chains listed next were all sequenced from one sample in a study of blood T cell repertoires in COVID-19. Measured with immunoSEQ multiplex PCR; TCRdb has only the in-frame clones, and not every one. Of 120,000 or so clones in the sample, about 88% were seen once. Sequences were obtained from peripheral blood. Receptors were obtained from a woman aged 80 or older with acute or convalescent COVID-19.

The gene calls are TRBV7-9 and TRBJ1-2; TRBD1 matches at 9 bases. The CDR3 spans 15 residues. V was pared by 3 bases and J by 3 bases, with 5 bases of the junction left unmatched. CDR1 is SEHNR, CDR2 FQNEAQ, per germline (reference sequence). The CDR3 here is CASSFGDREDYGYTF. CDR3 nucleotide sequence: TGTGCCAGCAGCTTTGGGGACAGGGAGGACTATGGCTACACCTTC.

V and J are TRBV5-4 and TRBJ2-7; 11 bases are shared with TRBD1. This CDR3 contains 15 residues. V lost 4 bases to trimming and J lost 4 bases; unmatched junction nucleotides: 7. CDR1 SGHNT and CDR2 YYREEE come from the germline V gene (reference sequence). Written as DNA, the CDR3 is TGTGCCAGCAGCACTCGGACAGGGGGCAAATACGAGCAGTACTTC. Translation: CASSTRTGGKYEQYF.

The V and J genes are TRBV7-9 and TRBJ2-2; 11 positions match TRBD1. This CDR3 region has 16 residues. After removal of 5 bases from V and 4 bases from J, the junction contained 6 bases not matched to a gene. Germline CDR1 SEHNR, CDR2 FQNEAQ (reference sequence). The CDR3 sequence is CASSPTGTGGTGELFF. The CDR3 region has the DNA TGTGCCAGCAGCCCCACGGGGACAGGGGGCACCGGGGAGCTGTTTTTT.

The chain has TRBV7-9 and TRBJ1-4, with 10 positions matching TRBD1. Germline assignment: CDR1 SEHNR and CDR2 FQNEAQ (reference sequence). V lost 6 bases to trimming and J lost 1 base; unmatched junction nucleotides: 11. This CDR3 spans 18 amino acids. The CDR3 protein is CASSSTWTGGGTNEKLFF. The CDR3, as DNA: TGTGCCAGCAGTTCCACTTGGACAGGGGGAGGAACTAATGAAAAACTGTTTTTT.

The rearrangement uses TRBV6-2 or TRBV6-3 and TRBJ2-5, with 11 bases lining up with TRBD2. Germline V gives CDR1 MNHEY, CDR2 SVGEGT. Unmatched junction bases numbered 3, after V lost 5 bases and J lost 4 bases. This CDR3 has 14 residues. DNA of the CDR3: TGTGCCAGCAGTACCGGACTAGCGGGAGAGACCCAGTACTTC. This encodes CASSTGLAGETQYF.

This clone was detected once. The V and J genes are TRBV9 and TRBJ1-2; 10 nucleotides align to TRBD1. With 0 bases clipped from V and 4 bases from J, the junction kept 3 bases outside the gene matches. Looked up from germline, CDR1 is SGDLS and CDR2 is YYNGEE. The CDR3 has 15 residues. The CDR3 DNA reads TGTGCCAGCAGCGTAGGGGGACAGGGGTCCTATGGCTACACCTTC. Its translation: CASSVGGQGSYGYTF. Complete variable domain (other parts from reference TRBV9 and TRBJ1-2): DSGVTQTPKHLITATGQRVTLRCSPRSGDLSVYWYQQSLDQGLQFLIQYYNGEERAKGNILERFSAQQFPDLHSELNLSSLELGDSALYFCASSVGGQGSYGYTFGSGTRLTVV.

This clone was observed once. The chain uses TRBV2 and TRBJ2-3, with 11 positions matching TRBD2. The germline V gene has CDR1 SNHLY and CDR2 FYNNEI. The V gene end was trimmed by 6 bases and the J gene end by 4 bases; junction bases not matched to a gene: 6. This CDR3 spans 15 amino acids. The CDR3 protein is CASSLSGGAADTQYF. CDR3 nucleotides: TGTGCCAGCAGCCTTAGCGGGGGGGCCGCAGATACGCAGTATTTT. Variable domain in full (rest from reference TRBV2 and TRBJ2-3): EPEVTQTPSHQVTQMGQEVILRCVPISNHLYFYWYRQILGQKVEFLVSFYNNEISEKSEIFDDQFSVERPDGSNFTLKIRSTKLEDSAMYFCASSLSGGAADTQYFGPGTRLTVL.

V and J are TRBV2 and TRBJ2-3; maybe TRBD1 (5 bases). Germline V gives CDR1 SNHLY, CDR2 FYNNEI. CDR3 length: 14 residues. The germline V and J ends were trimmed by 6 bases and 7 bases, with 17 bases remaining between them. CDR3 sequence reads: CASSAGHTTNTQYF. CDR3 DNA sequence: TGTGCCAGCAGCGCCGGACATACCACCAATACGCAGTATTTT.

The chain joins TRBV6-5 to TRBJ1-6; 11 positions agree with TRBD1. Losses at the gene ends were 8 bases for V and 7 bases for J; bases not matched to a gene: 4. The germline V gene has CDR1 MNHEY and CDR2 SVGAGI. This CDR3 comprises 14 residues. In DNA form, the CDR3 reads TGTGCCAGCCCCGGGACAGGGGGAAATTCACCCCTCCACTTT. The encoded protein is CASPGTGGNSPLHF.

This clone has only a few counts. This rearrangement joins TRBV19 to TRBJ1-6, with 9 bases lining up with TRBD1. The CDR3 has 13 residues. The junction had 8 bases not matched to a gene; V was cut back by 10 bases and J by 10 bases. Germline V CDR1 and CDR2: LNHDA, SQIVND (reference sequence). The CDR3 nucleotides are TGTGCCACCAAGGACAGGGGTAGGTCACCCCTCCACTTT. This codes for CATKDRGRSPLHF.

The chain carries TRBV7-6 and TRBJ2-7, with 9 bases lining up with TRBD2. With V trimmed by 1 base and J by 5 bases, 9 bases remained unmatched. The CDR3 is 16 amino acids. The V gene's germline CDR1 is SGHVS and CDR2 FNYEAQ. The CDR3 region is CASSLGSSGRGNEQYF. The CDR3 coding sequence is TGTGCCAGCAGCTTAGGGAGTAGCGGGAGAGGGAACGAGCAGTACTTC. Combining the CDR3 with reference TRBV7-6 and TRBJ2-7 gives the whole variable domain GAGVSQSPRYKVTKRGQDVALRCDPISGHVSLYWYRQALGQGPEFLTYFNYEAQQDKSGLPNDRFSAERPEGSISTLTIQRTEQRDSAMYRCASSLGSSGRGNEQYFGPGTRLTVT.

This clone came up once. The rearrangement links TRBV20-1 to TRBJ1-4; weak D call: TRBD1 (5 bases). V shed 3 bases and J shed 5 bases, with 13 bases lying between them. The germline gives CDR1 DFQATT, CDR2 SNEGSKA (reference sequence). The CDR3 is 14 amino acids. CDR3 sequence reads: CSASQGSRNEKLFF. DNA for the CDR3: TGCAGTGCTAGTCAGGGATCTCGGAATGAAAAACTGTTTTTT.

The chain has TRBV6-1 and TRBJ1-2, with D maybe TRBD1 (5 bases). The germline V and J ends were trimmed by 2 bases and 4 bases, with 8 bases remaining between them. CDR1 is MNHNS and CDR2 is SASEGT in the germline V gene. The CDR3 is 13 residues long. The CDR3 DNA is TGTGCCAGCAGTGAAAGGGGCGCCTATGGCTACACCTTC. This encodes CASSERGAYGYTF.

V usage is TRBV19 and J usage is TRBJ2-6, with D tentatively TRBD1 (5 bases). The V gene's germline CDR1 is LNHDA and CDR2 SQIVND (reference sequence). V shed 5 bases and J shed 2 bases, with 13 bases lying between them. The length of the CDR3 is 16 residues. The CDR3 loop reads CASSFRALAGANVLTF. The CDR3 DNA reads TGTGCCAGTAGTTTCAGGGCCTTGGCTGGGGCCAACGTCCTGACTTTC.

The chain uses TRBV15 and TRBJ1-1; D remains unclear. Germline V gene sequence: CDR1 LNHNV, CDR2 YYDKDF (reference sequence). The CDR3 spans 16 residues. V lost 0 bases, J lost 2 bases, and 13 bases lay in between. The CDR3: CATSRDHLGLNTEAFF. The CDR3 DNA reads as TGTGCCACCAGCAGAGATCATCTAGGTCTCAACACTGAAGCTTTCTTT.

V is TRBV7-9 and J is TRBJ1-1; 8 positions match TRBD1. The germline V gene encodes CDR1 SEHNR and CDR2 FQNEAQ (reference sequence). Trimming took 3 bases from V and 7 from J; bases not matched to a gene: 7. The CDR3 runs 14 residues. The CDR3 region is CASSFQGAWIEAFF. The CDR3 coding sequence is TGTGCCAGCAGCTTTCAGGGGGCGTGGATTGAAGCTTTCTTT.

The CDR3 here is CASSGGTSGRRNEQFF. The DNA of the CDR3 is TGTGCCAGCAGCGGAGGGACTAGCGGGAGGAGGAATGAGCAGTTCTTC. The rearrangement uses TRBV5-4 and TRBJ2-1; 15 bases are a match to TRBD2. CDR3 length equals 16 residues. J was trimmed by 7 bases and V by 4 bases; bases with no gene match: 6. Germline V gene lookup returns CDR1 SGHNT and CDR2 YYREEE (reference sequence).

This rearrangement joins TRBV11-3 to TRBJ2-3, with TRBD2 matching 8 bases. V gave up 4 bases and J gave up 4 bases; unmatched junction bases: 4. CDR1 is SGHNT, CDR2 YENEEA, per germline. This CDR3 spans 14 amino acids. The CDR3 is CASSSGLASDTQYF. The CDR3 DNA reads TGTGCCAGCAGCTCTGGACTAGCTTCAGATACGCAGTATTTT.

The rearrangement joins TRBV6-2 or TRBV6-3 to TRBJ2-1, with 7 bases aligning to TRBD2. J gave up 1 base and V 0 bases, and 6 bases lay outside the gene matches. This CDR3 is built from 17 residues. CDR1 and CDR2 from the germline V gene are MNHEY and SVGEGT. This chain's CDR3 is CASSYSLMGGSYNEQFF. The CDR3 nucleotides read TGTGCCAGCAGTTACTCCCTAATGGGAGGGTCCTACAATGAGCAGTTCTTC.